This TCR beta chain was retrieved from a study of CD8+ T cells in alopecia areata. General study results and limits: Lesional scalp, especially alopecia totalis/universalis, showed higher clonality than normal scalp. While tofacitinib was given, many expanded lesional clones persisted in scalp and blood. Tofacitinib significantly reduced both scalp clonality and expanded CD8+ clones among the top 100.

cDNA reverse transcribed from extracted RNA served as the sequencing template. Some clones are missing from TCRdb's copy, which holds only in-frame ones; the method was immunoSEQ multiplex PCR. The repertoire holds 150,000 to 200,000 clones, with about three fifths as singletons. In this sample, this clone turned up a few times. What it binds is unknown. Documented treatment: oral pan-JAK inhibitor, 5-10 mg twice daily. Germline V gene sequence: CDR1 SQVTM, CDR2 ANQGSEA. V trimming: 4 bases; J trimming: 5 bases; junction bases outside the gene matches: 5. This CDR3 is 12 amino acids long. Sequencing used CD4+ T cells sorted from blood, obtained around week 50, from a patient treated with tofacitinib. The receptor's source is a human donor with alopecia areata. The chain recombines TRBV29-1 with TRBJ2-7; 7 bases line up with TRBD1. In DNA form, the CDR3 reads TGCAGCGTTGCGACAGGGCACGACGAGCAGTACTTC. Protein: CSVATGHDEQYF.